This T cell receptor (beta chain) was captured by sequencing in a study of blood T cells in healthy people across ages. This CDR3 comprises 15 residues. The V gene's germline CDR1 is LGHNA and CDR2 YNFKEQ. V was trimmed by 1 base and J by 5 bases, leaving 15 bases between them. Then a second PCR, running roughly 7 to 11 cycles, was carried out with a sample-barcoded 5' primer and a J-beta primer mix. TCRdb re-called the 5' RACE reads through MiXCR, storing one row per CDR3 protein. The sample has more than 800,000 distinct CDR3 sequences, under 45% seen once. The sample was blood. V and J are TRBV4-2 and TRBJ2-7; possibly TRBD2 for D (6 bases). This TCR was recovered from a woman aged 60-70 years in good health. The CDR3 sequence: CASSQVGGSGNEQYF. Written as DNA, the CDR3 is TGTGCCAGCAGCCAAGTAGGAGGGAGTGGGAACGAGCAGTACTTC.